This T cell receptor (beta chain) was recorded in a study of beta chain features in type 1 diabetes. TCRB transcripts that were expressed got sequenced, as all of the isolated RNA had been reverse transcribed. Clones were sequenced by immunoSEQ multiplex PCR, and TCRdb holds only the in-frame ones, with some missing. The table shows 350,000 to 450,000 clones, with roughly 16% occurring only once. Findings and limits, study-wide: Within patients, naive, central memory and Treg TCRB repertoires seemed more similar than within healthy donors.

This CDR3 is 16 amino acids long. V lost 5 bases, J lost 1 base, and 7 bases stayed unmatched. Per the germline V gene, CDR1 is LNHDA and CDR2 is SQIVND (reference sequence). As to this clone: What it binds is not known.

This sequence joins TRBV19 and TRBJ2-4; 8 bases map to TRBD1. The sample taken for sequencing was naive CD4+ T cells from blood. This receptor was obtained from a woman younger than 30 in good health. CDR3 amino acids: CASSGQGIKAKNIQYF. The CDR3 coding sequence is TGTGCCAGTAGTGGACAGGGAATTAAGGCCAAAAACATTCAGTACTTC.